Listed below are T cell receptor beta chains from one sample, sequenced in a study of response to subunit inactivated influenza vaccine. In TCRdb, the RT-PCR reads were re-called with MiXCR into one record per CDR3 protein. This table has roughly 500,000 distinct CDR3 sequences, approximately 15% appearing once. This material consisted of CD4+ T cells sorted from PBMCs, taken less than 30 months after vaccination. The receptors here all came from a man between 50 and 75 years old who received an inactivated influenza vaccine. Each CDR3 is given with its conserved first and last residue. Each record gives: D gene, V gene, clone size, J gene, CDR3 DNA, CDR3 protein. A D gene is named only where the DNA matches it firmly. The listing skips clone size in some rows; elsewhere it reads once, few, many or a size class.

>TRBD1|TRBV20-1|few|TRBJ2-1
TGCAGTGCCAAGTCTCCGGGACAGTCCTACAATGAGCAGTTCTTC
CSAKSPGQSYNEQFF
>.|TRBV7-9|.|TRBJ1-4
TGTGCCAGCAGCCGCGGGACGCTTGAGGCCGAAAAACTGTTTTTT
CASSRGTLEAEKLFF
>.|TRBV4-1|.|TRBJ2-7
TGCGCCAGCAGCCAGAGGCCGGGGGACTACGAGCAGTACTTC
CASSQRPGDYEQYF
>.|TRBV19|.|TRBJ2-5
TGTGCCAGTAGTACTCACAGGCAAGAGACCCAGTACTTC
CASSTHRQETQYF
>.|TRBV20-1|few|TRBJ2-1
TGCAGTACCCCCCGGGGGTCAGGCAATGAGCAGTTCTTC
CSTPRGSGNEQFF
>.|TRBV4-3|.|TRBJ2-5
TGCGCCAGCAGCCAACCAGGGGCGTTAGAGACCCAGTACTTC
CASSQPGALETQYF
>TRBD1|TRBV5-1|many|TRBJ2-1
TGCGCCAGCAGCAAGGTGATTCGGGACAGCTACAATGAGCAGTTCTTC
CASSKVIRDSYNEQFF
>.|TRBV3-1|.|TRBJ1-2
TGTGCCAGCAGCCCCCTCGGACTGAGCTATGGCTACACCTTC
CASSPLGLSYGYTF
>.|TRBV9|.|TRBJ2-1
TGTGCCAGCAGCGTAGGGGGGGCCAACGACAATGAGCAGTTCTTC
CASSVGGANDNEQFF
>.|TRBV7-9|.|TRBJ2-4
TGTGCCAGCAGCTTAAACGCCATTCAGTACTTC
CASSLNAIQYF
>.|TRBV29-1|few|TRBJ1-2
TGCAGCGTTGATATTCCGGGACATAAGGGACTCCTCTTC
CSVDIPGHKGLLF
>TRBD2|TRBV27|few|TRBJ2-5
TGTGCCAGCAGTCCGAGGACTAGCGGAAAAGAGACCCAGTACTTC
CASSPRTSGKETQYF
>TRBD2|TRBV15|.|TRBJ2-7
TGTGCCACCAGCAGAGATCGGGGGACTACCTACGAGCAGTACTTC
CATSRDRGTTYEQYF
>.|TRBV29-1|few|TRBJ2-3
TGCAGTGCTACAGGGAGAGGTGTAAATACGCAGTATTTT
CSATGRGVNTQYF
>.|TRBV12-3/TRBV12-4|.|TRBJ2-5
TGTGCCAGCAGTTTGGGGGGCAGAAAAAAAGAGACCCAGTACTTC
CASSLGGRKKETQYF
>.|TRBV6-2/TRBV6-3|.|TRBJ2-7
TGTGCCAGCAGTTACGCAGGCAGGGAGTTCTCCTACGAGCAGTACTTC
CASSYAGREFSYEQYF
>.|TRBV4-3|few|TRBJ2-7
TGCGCCAGCAGCCAAGACGGCGGGTTGAAAGAGCAGTACTTC
CASSQDGGLKEQYF
>.|TRBV20-1|few|TRBJ1-5
TGCAGTGCTAGAGATAGGGAAACAGGGAGCCTTGGCAATCAGCCCCAGCATTTT
CSARDRETGSLGNQPQHF
>.|TRBV15|.|TRBJ2-2
TGTGCCACCAGCAGAGACGGCTTAGCAGGGCGCACCGGGGAGCTGTTTTTT
CATSRDGLAGRTGELFF
>TRBD1|TRBV28|few|TRBJ1-1
TGTGCCAGCAGTTCTTTACAGGGGTGGATGAAAAACACTGAAGCTTTCTTT
CASSSLQGWMKNTEAFF
>.|TRBV6-2/TRBV6-3|.|TRBJ2-3
TGTGCCAGCAGTTACCCCCCTACAGATACGCAGTATTTT
CASSYPPTDTQYF
>.|TRBV9|few|TRBJ2-7
TGTGCCAGCAGCCGAACTACAGGATTGACCTACGAGCAGTACTTC
CASSRTTGLTYEQYF
>.|TRBV12-3/TRBV12-4|.|TRBJ2-7
TGTGCCAGCAGTTTCTCCCCTTCCTACGAGCAGTACTTC
CASSFSPSYEQYF
>.|TRBV28|few|TRBJ2-7
TGTGCCAGCAGGGGCCAGGTCATCTCCTACGAGCAGTACTTC
CASRGQVISYEQYF
>.|TRBV7-8|once|TRBJ2-3
TGTGCCAGCAGCTTGGTCAATCGGGATACGCAGTATTTT
CASSLVNRDTQYF
>.|TRBV20-1|many|TRBJ2-3
TGCAGTGCTAGAGATCTTCGGCAGGGGAACACAGATACGCAGTATTTT
CSARDLRQGNTDTQYF
>.|TRBV7-9|few|TRBJ2-7
TGTGCCAGCAGCCCCTTATTATCGACCTACGAGCAGTACTTC
CASSPLLSTYEQYF
>TRBD2|TRBV7-9|few|TRBJ2-1
TGTGCCAGCAGCTTCCCGCGGGAGCCAGAGCAGTTCTTC
CASSFPREPEQFF
>TRBD1|TRBV4-3|few|TRBJ2-2
TGCGCCAGCAGCCGGGACAGGACAATCACCGGGGAGCTGTTTTTT
CASSRDRTITGELFF
>.|TRBV20-1|.|TRBJ2-1
TGCAGTGCTGGGTTCTACAATGAGCAGTTCTTC
CSAGFYNEQFF
>.|TRBV7-2|.|TRBJ2-1
TGTGCCAGCAGCGTCTCCGGGGTGGGTATCTGGAATGAGCAGTTCTTC
CASSVSGVGIWNEQFF
>TRBD2|TRBV6-5|few|TRBJ2-3
TGTGCCAGCAGTTACTTCGGGGGGGCCTCAGATACGCAGTATTTT
CASSYFGGASDTQYF
>.|TRBV5-1|many|TRBJ1-1
TGCGCCAGCAGCTTGGAATCAGGGAACACTGAAGCTTTCTTT
CASSLESGNTEAFF